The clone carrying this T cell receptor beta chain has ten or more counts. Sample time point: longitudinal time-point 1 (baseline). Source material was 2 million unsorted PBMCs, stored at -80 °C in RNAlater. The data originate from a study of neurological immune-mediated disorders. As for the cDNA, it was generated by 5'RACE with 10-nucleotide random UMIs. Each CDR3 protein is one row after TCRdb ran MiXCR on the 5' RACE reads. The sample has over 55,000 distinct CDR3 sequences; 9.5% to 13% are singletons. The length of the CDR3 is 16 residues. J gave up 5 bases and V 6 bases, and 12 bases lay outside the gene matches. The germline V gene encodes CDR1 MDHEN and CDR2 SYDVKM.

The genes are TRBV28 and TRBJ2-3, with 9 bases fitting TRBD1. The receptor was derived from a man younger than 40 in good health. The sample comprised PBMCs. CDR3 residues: CASSTSQGAQIDTQYF. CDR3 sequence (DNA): TGTGCCAGCAGCACGTCACAGGGGGCGCAAATAGATACGCAGTATTTT.